The 13 T cell receptor beta chains listed next were all sequenced from one sample in a study of OX40 agonist ivuxolimab in advanced cancers. Data came from immunoSEQ multiplex PCR; TCRdb stores just in-frame clones and leaves some out. The table records 65,000 to 90,000 clones, over 75% of them present only once. The sample consisted of CD4+ or CD8+ T cells sorted from blood, taken in a trial of the OX40 agonist ivuxolimab. The receptors derive from an adult with an advanced solid tumor such as melanoma, head and neck, liver or kidney cancer.

A remark on this clone: Within the sample, other DNA sequences also encode this same CDR3. The J gene is TRBJ2-7, the V gene TRBV5-6, with D hard to call. The CDR3 consists of 13 residues. Looked up from germline, CDR1 is SGHDT and CDR2 is YYEEEE. V gave up 0 bases and J gave up 1 base, with 5 bases separating them. The CDR3 region has the DNA TGTGCCAGCAGCTTGGCTAGTTCCTACGAGCAGTACTTC. This translates into CASSLASSYEQYF. The variable domain in full, with the rest retrieved from reference TRBV5-6 and TRBJ2-7, is DAGVTQSPTHLIKTRGQQVTLRCSPKSGHDTVSWYQQALGQGPQFIFQYYEEEERQRGNFPDRFSGHQFPNYSSELNVNALLLGDSALYLCASSLASSYEQYFGPGTRLTVT.

The chain has TRBV11-2 and TRBJ2-1; 7 nucleotides align to TRBD2. Trimming cost V 4 bases and J 6 bases; bases outside gene matches: 9. The germline CDR1 and CDR2 sequences are SGHAT and FQNNGV. The CDR3 is made up of 15 amino acids. For the CDR3, the DNA is TGTGCCAGCAGCTCCCTCGCTAGCGGACCCAATGAGCAGTTCTTC. It is translated as CASSSLASGPNEQFF.

V and J are TRBV19 and TRBJ2-5, with 8 bases aligning to TRBD2. Germline CDR1 reads LNHDA; CDR2 reads SQIVND (reference sequence). V dropped 6 bases and J dropped 4; count of bases not matched to a gene: 4. The CDR3 loop spans 13 amino acids. DNA for the CDR3: TGTGCCAGTAGAGATCGGGGGGGAGAGACCCAGTACTTC. Protein sequence: CASRDRGGETQYF.

V gene TRBV5-4 combines with J gene TRBJ2-5; D uncertain. The better agreement between TRBJ2-7 and the DNA end casts doubt on the J call. The length of the CDR3 is 11 residues. Germline CDR1 is SGHNT and CDR2 is YYREEE (reference sequence). In DNA, the CDR3 is TGTGCCAGCAGCGAACCCGGCGAGCAGTACTTC. Its translation: CASSEPGEQYF.

This clone was recorded once. This chain uses TRBV6-5 with TRBJ1-1; 8 nucleotides match TRBD1. Germline CDR1 is MNHEY and CDR2 is SVGAGI. The CDR3 has 14 residues. J was trimmed by 9 bases and V by 4 bases; bases with no gene match: 10. CDR3 amino acids: CASSSQDRGGQAFF. DNA of the CDR3: TGTGCCAGCAGTTCCCAAGACAGGGGCGGACAAGCTTTCTTT.

The CDR3: CASSAGAYQETQYF. Here the CDR3 DNA reads TGTGCCAGCAGCGCGGGCGCGTACCAAGAGACCCAGTACTTC. This sequence joins TRBV9 and TRBJ2-5; no clear D. Per germline, CDR1 SGDLS and CDR2 YYNGEE. The CDR3 sequence is 14 residues long. V dropped 3 bases and J dropped 0 bases, with 9 bases sitting between them. Variable domain in full (rest from reference TRBV9 and TRBJ2-5): DSGVTQTPKHLITATGQRVTLRCSPRSGDLSVYWYQQSLDQGLQFLIQYYNGEERAKGNILERFSAQQFPDLHSELNLSSLELGDSALYFCASSAGAYQETQYFGPGTRLLVL.

This clone was observed a handful of times. V is TRBV6-1 and J is TRBJ1-5; D unclear. CDR3 size: 12 residues. Trimming removed 8 bases at V and 5 bases at J, with 10 bases between. Germline-derived CDR1 and CDR2 are MNHNS and SASEGT. CDR3 protein: CASGWPYQPQHF. In DNA form, the CDR3 reads TGTGCCAGCGGTTGGCCTTATCAGCCCCAGCATTTT.

V and J are TRBV6-1 and TRBJ1-1; D call uncertain. The germline V and J ends were trimmed by 6 bases and 1 base, with 6 bases remaining between them. Germline CDR1 reads MNHNS; CDR2 reads SASEGT. The CDR3 length is 12 residues. The CDR3 nucleotides are TGTGCCAGCAGAGGGTCGAACACTGAAGCTTTCTTT. It yields the protein CASRGSNTEAFF.

The chain has TRBV9 and TRBJ2-1, with 8 bases matching TRBD2. The CDR3 contains 18 residues. Germline assignment: CDR1 SGDLS and CDR2 YYNGEE. V was clipped by 5 bases and J by 7 bases; unmatched bases: 20. This chain's CDR3 is CASSPSIMASRGGNEQFF. CDR3 bases: TGTGCCAGCAGTCCTTCTATTATGGCTAGCCGGGGGGGAAATGAGCAGTTCTTC.

The chain is built from TRBV5-1 and TRBJ1-2; 8 bases match TRBD1. There are 14 residues in the CDR3. V was clipped by 3 bases and J by 5 bases; unmatched bases: 6. Germline V lookup: CDR1 SGHRS, CDR2 YFSETQ. Here the CDR3 reads CASSSGQGGYGYTF. DNA for the CDR3: TGCGCCAGCAGCTCTGGACAGGGTGGGTATGGCTACACCTTC.

In its sample, this clone was seen a few times. The chain uses TRBV9 and TRBJ1-5; 9 nucleotides match TRBD1. Germline V gives CDR1 SGDLS, CDR2 YYNGEE. With 3 bases clipped from V and 8 bases from J, the junction kept 6 bases outside the gene matches. The CDR3 is 14 residues long. The CDR3 region has the DNA TGTGCCAGCAGCGGTCCGGGACAGGGCGAGCCCCAGCATTTT. It codes for CASSGPGQGEPQHF.

The V call is TRBV11-1, the J call TRBJ1-2; D is perhaps TRBD1 (6 bases). V lost 5 bases to trimming and J lost 4 bases, with 14 bases between them. This CDR3 spans 14 amino acids. CDR1 and CDR2 (germline): SGHAT, FQDESV (reference sequence). The CDR3 sequence: CASSAGGQSYGYTF. The CDR3 DNA reads as TGTGCCAGCAGCGCGGGGGGGCAGTCCTATGGCTACACCTTC.

Concerning this clone itself: Germline and junction disagree at one end, which may indicate a read error. V and J are TRBV7-7 and TRBJ2-1; tentative D call: TRBD2 (6 bases). The CDR3 has 16 residues. The germline V gene encodes CDR1 SSHAT and CDR2 FNYEAQ (reference sequence). CDR3 sequence reads: CASSLVSGSTYNEQFF. The CDR3, as DNA: TGTGCTAGCAGCTTAGTATCCGGGAGCACCTACAATGAGCAGTTCTTC.